This entry describes one T cell receptor (beta chain). What antigen it recognizes has not been identified. Base qualities are not recorded, but no much larger clone differs from it by a single base. High-throughput TCR beta sequencing profiled peripheral blood CD8+ and CD4+ T cells from healthy donors, Susac syndrome patients and multiple sclerosis patients. Susac syndrome patients met recently defined diagnostic criteria for definite or probable disease. Bulk CD8+ and CD4+ T cells were purified by magnetic negative isolation, while CD8+ TEMRA cells were enriched using FACS. Blood was drawn into EDTA tubes, processed within 24 hours, and PBMCs were isolated by density gradient centrifugation. PBMCs intended for TCR sequencing were cryopreserved in liquid nitrogen and were subsequently thawed in a 37 degrees C water bath. Purity of sorted or isolated CD4+, CD8+ and CD8+ TEMRA cells was at least 90%.

V gives up 0 bases and J gives up 1 base, and the segment between their germline ends measures 9 bases. Counted from cysteine to phenylalanine, this CDR3 has 15 amino acids. Kept here is only the CDR3 DNA, which spans 45 bases and is read in frame from base 1. According to the germline V gene, CDR1 reads SGHAT and CDR2 reads FQNNGV. This entry comes from a study of CD8 T cells in Susac syndrome (dated by TCRdb to 2018 to 2020). The study in broad terms: Among the Susac syndrome patients who were sequenced, clinically active disease was present in over 5 and clinical remission was observed in about eight. Repertoire sequencing was used to test whether CD8+ T cell activation and differentiation in Susac syndrome was antigen driven. At blood withdrawal, Susac syndrome patients were either therapy-naive, taking corticosteroids (in some cases with IVIg as well), or taking IVIg alone. Clonality of the CD8+ T cell repertoire was compared between about a dozen healthy donors, approximately 14 Susac syndrome patients and roughly 16 multiple sclerosis patients. On the study overall, not on this receptor specifically: Clonal expansion was seen in Susac syndrome CD8+ repertoires, peaking in CD8+ TEMRA cells and being greater in clinically active patients than in remitting ones. The study acknowledged that relatively few individuals were included in the TCR sequencing and HLA analysis. Roughly 15 and five Susac-specific public clones were found in the total CD8+ and CD8+ TEMRA repertoires, respectively.

RNA was extracted using the RNeasy kit, and about 0.5 to 1 ug of the RNA was reverse transcribed with random hexamers. TCR beta CDR3 regions were amplified with the immunoSEQ multiplex PCR assay covering 54 Vbeta and 13 Jbeta segments. PCR amplification bias was corrected using a synthetic template baseline for primer optimization and computational correction. As for the authors' bioinformatics: Only productive sequences were kept, with reads annotated to V, D and J genes according to IMGT and analyzed in immunoSEQ Analyzer. Clonality was computed as one minus Shannon entropy normalized by log2 of the number of productive unique sequences. For each patient and control, public and private clones were evaluated among the 100 most prevalent clones. Clones were defined as Susac-specific if absent from the healthy and MS cohorts, from more than 900 published viral clones and from other ImmuneACCESS disease sequences. TCRdb reanalyzed the raw reads on its own, using fastp at Q25 for trimming and MiXCR for clone calling, and kept in-frame beta chains. For every CDR3 protein sequence, its rows merge into one entry that carries the most common genes and DNA. V and J calls and clone size were set by TCRdb, not the authors. This sample has about 83,000 distinct CDR3 sequences in its table, and about 96% of those were observed once. Roughly 0.45% of the sample is in the top ten clones.

The V gene is TRBV11-2 and the J gene is TRBJ2-5; no D gene can be assigned with confidence. The clonotype comes from a human donor with Susac syndrome. The sample was CD8+ T cells from PBMCs. The sequenced DNA is TGTGCCAGCAGCTTAGAGGCTGCCATCCAAGAGACCCAGTACTTC. Protein translation: CASSLEAAIQETQYF.